The T cell receptor (beta chain) under discussion was sequenced for a study of Ad26.COV2.S vaccination and SARS-CoV-2 variants. Study summary: Participants got Ad26.COV2.S intramuscularly, once or twice 56 days apart. The study, taken as a whole, reports: Placebo recipients trailed vaccine recipients in spike-specific TCR breadth.

The CDR3 sequence is 13 residues long. V lost 8 bases to trimming and J lost 2 bases, with 10 bases between them. Germline CDR1 is LNHDA and CDR2 is SQIVND (reference sequence). Regarding treatment: 15 to 20 received Ad26.COV2.S at low or high dose, single or two shots; 5 received placebo; per-sample allocation not given. Each sample was drawn 63 days after the first injection (of vaccine or placebo). Of note for this clone: Antigen: not known.

Sequenced by immunoSEQ multiplex PCR; TCRdb stores in-frame clones only, minus some. This table holds approximately 500,000 clones, approximately 88% found once. The V call is TRBV19, the J call TRBJ1-5; maybe TRBD1 (6 bases). This receptor was identified in a person aged 18-60 years who received the Ad26.COV2.S COVID-19 vaccine or a placebo. The sample consisted of peripheral blood, taken in a trial of Ad26.COV2.S vaccine versus placebo. CDR3 residues: CASGAGGNQPQHF. In DNA, the CDR3 is TGTGCCAGTGGTGCAGGGGGCAATCAGCCCCAGCATTTT.